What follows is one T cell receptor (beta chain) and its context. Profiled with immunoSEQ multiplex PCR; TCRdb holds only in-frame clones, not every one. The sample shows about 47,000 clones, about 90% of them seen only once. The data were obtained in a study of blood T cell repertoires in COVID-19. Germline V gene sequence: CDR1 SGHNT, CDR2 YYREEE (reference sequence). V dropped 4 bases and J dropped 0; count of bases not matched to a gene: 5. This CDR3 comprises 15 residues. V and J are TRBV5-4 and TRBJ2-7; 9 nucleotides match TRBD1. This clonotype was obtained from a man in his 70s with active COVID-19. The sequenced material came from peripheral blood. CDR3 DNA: TGTGCCAGCAGCACCGGGACAGGGAGCTCCTACGAGCAGTACTTC. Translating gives CASSTGTGSSYEQYF.